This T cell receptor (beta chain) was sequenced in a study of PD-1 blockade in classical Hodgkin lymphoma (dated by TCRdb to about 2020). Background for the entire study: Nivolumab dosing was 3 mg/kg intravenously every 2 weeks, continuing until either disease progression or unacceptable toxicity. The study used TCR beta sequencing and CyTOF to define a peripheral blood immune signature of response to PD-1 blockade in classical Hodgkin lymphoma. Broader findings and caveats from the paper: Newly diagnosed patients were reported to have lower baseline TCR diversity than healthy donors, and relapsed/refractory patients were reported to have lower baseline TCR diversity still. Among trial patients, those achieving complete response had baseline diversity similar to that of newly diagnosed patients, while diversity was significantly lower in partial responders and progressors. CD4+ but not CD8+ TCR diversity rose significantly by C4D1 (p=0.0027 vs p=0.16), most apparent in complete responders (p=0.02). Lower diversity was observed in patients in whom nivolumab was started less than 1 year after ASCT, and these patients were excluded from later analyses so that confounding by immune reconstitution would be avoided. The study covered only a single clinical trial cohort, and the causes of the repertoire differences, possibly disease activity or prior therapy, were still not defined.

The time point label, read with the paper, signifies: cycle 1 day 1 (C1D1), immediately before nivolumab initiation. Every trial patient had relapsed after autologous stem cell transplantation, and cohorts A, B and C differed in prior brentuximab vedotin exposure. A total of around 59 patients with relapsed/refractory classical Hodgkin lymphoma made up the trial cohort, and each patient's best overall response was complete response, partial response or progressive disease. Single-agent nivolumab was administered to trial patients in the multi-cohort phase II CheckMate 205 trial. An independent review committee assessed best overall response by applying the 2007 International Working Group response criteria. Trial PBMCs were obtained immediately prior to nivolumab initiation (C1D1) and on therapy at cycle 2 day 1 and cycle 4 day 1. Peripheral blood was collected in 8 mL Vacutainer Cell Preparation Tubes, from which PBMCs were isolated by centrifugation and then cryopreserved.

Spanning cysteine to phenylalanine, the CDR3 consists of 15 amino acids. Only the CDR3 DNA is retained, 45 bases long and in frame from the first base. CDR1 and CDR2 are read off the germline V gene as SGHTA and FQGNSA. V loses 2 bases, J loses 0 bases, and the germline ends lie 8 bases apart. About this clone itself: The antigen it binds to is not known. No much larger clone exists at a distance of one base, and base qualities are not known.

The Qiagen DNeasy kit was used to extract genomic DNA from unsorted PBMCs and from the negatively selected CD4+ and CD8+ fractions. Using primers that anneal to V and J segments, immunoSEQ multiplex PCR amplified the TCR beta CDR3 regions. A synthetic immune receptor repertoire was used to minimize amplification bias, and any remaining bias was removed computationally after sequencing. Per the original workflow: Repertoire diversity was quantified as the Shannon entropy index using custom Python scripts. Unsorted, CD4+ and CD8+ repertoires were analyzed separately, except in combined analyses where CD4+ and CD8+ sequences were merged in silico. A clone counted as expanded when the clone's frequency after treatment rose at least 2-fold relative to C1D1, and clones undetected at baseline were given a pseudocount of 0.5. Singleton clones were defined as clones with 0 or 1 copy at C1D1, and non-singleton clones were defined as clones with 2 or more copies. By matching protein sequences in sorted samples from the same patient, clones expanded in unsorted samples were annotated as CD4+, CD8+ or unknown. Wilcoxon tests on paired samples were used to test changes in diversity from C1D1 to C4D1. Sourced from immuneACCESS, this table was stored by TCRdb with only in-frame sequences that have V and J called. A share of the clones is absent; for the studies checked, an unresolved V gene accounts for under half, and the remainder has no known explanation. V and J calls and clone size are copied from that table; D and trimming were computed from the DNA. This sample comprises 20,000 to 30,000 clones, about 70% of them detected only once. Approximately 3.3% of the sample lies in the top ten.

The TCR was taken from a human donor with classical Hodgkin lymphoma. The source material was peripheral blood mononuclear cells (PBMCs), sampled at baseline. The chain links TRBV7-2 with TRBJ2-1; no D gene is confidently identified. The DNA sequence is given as TGTGCCAGCAGCTTAACGACACCCTCCTACAATGAGCAGTTCTTC. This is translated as CASSLTTPSYNEQFF.